These 9 T cell receptor beta chains were all obtained from the same sample, sequenced in a study of blood T cells in healthy people across ages. It was with a sample-barcoded 5' primer and a J-beta primer mix that a second PCR of roughly 7 to 12 cycles was run. One entry per CDR3 protein, called by TCRdb with MiXCR from the 5' RACE reads. The sample yields over 300,000 distinct CDR3 sequences, about 49% seen once. The specimen was blood. The origin of the receptors is a man in his 60s in good health.

This clonotype was seen more than once but under ten times. V and J are TRBV7-8 and TRBJ2-7; D is unresolved. CDR1 SGHVS and CDR2 FQNEAQ come from the germline V gene. This CDR3 spans 12 amino acids. V lost 1 base to trimming and J lost 4 bases, with 5 bases between them. CDR3 DNA: TGTGCCAGCAGCTTAGTGTTGTACGAGCAGTACTTC. This codes for CASSLVLYEQYF.

This clonotype was found many times. V is TRBV7-2 and J is TRBJ2-5, with 7 bases lining up with TRBD2. With 3 bases clipped from V and 1 base from J, the junction kept 2 bases outside the gene matches. Germline V gene sequence: CDR1 SGHTA, CDR2 FQGNSA. The CDR3 has 14 amino acids. For the CDR3, the DNA is TGTGCCAGCAGCTTTACGGGAGGCCAAGAGACCCAGTACTTC. Its protein product is CASSFTGGQETQYF.

This clonotype appeared a few times. V gene TRBV29-1 combines with J gene TRBJ2-7; D is perhaps TRBD1 (6 bases). CDR1 is SQVTM and CDR2 is ANQGSEA in the germline V gene. This CDR3 comprises 15 residues. V lost 7 bases and J 3 bases, leaving 22 bases between the germline ends. DNA of the CDR3: TGCAGCGCTTCTCGGCCCAGGGGTCGGAACTACGAGCAGTACTTC. Amino acids: CSASRPRGRNYEQYF.

The chain joins TRBV5-1 to TRBJ1-1; 8 positions agree with TRBD1. V lost 4 bases, J lost 6 bases, and 11 bases stayed unmatched. This CDR3 contains 15 residues. The germline gives CDR1 SGHRS, CDR2 YFSETQ. CDR3 loop: CASSPETGAKAEAFF. CDR3 coding DNA: TGCGCCAGCAGCCCGGAGACAGGGGCGAAGGCTGAAGCTTTCTTT.

This clonotype has ten or more counts. V gene TRBV25-1 combines with J gene TRBJ2-6; D might be TRBD2 (5 bases). There are 16 residues in the CDR3. Germline assignment: CDR1 MGHDK and CDR2 SYGVNS. Trimming shortened V by 8 bases and J by 2 bases, and 16 bases separated the two germline ends. CDR3: CASSWGQRAGANVLTF. The CDR3 DNA reads TGTGCCAGCTCGTGGGGTCAGAGGGCTGGGGCCAACGTCCTGACTTTC.

The chain carries TRBV10-3 and TRBJ2-3; 10 positions match TRBD2. V was clipped by 3 bases and J by 1 base; unmatched bases: 4. The CDR3 totals 16 residues. Germline CDR1 ENHRY, CDR2 SYGVKD. The CDR3 DNA reads TGTGCCATCAGTGACCCCGGACTAGCGGGCACAGATACGCAGTATTTT. This translates into CAISDPGLAGTDTQYF.

This chain joins TRBV20-1 and TRBJ2-7, with 8 positions matching TRBD2. Germline assignment: CDR1 DFQATT and CDR2 SNEGSKA (reference sequence). The V segment lost 5 bases and the J segment 3 bases; nucleotides outside the gene matches: 6. The CDR3 runs 13 residues. CDR3 DNA: TGCAGTGCTCCTAGGACTAGCCTCTACGAGCAGTACTTC. It yields the protein CSAPRTSLYEQYF.

V and J are TRBV20-1 and TRBJ2-1; 14 bases line up with TRBD2. The CDR3 sequence is 15 residues long. With V trimmed by 5 bases and J by 8 bases, 8 bases remained unmatched. CDR1 DFQATT and CDR2 SNEGSKA come from the germline V gene (reference sequence). Here the CDR3 DNA reads TGCAGTGCTGGGACTAGCGGGAGCCCATACGATGAGCAGTTCTTC. Translated, it gives CSAGTSGSPYDEQFF.

In this sample, this clonotype turned up a few times. The J gene is TRBJ1-2, the V gene TRBV20-1; D may be TRBD1 (5 bases). V lost 0 bases and J lost 1, with 6 bases in between. CDR3 length equals 13 residues. Germline V gene lookup returns CDR1 DFQATT and CDR2 SNEGSKA (reference sequence). The CDR3 loop is CSAREGVNYGYTF. The CDR3 DNA follows: TGCAGTGCTAGAGAGGGGGTTAACTATGGCTACACCTTC.